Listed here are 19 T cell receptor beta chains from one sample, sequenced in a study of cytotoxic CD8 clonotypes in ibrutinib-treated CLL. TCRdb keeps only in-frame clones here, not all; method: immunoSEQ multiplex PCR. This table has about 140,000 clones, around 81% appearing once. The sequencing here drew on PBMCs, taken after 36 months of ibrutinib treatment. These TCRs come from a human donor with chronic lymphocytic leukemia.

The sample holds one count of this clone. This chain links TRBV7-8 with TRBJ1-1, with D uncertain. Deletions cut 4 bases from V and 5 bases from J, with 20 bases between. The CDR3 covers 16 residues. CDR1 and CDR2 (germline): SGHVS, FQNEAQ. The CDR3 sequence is CASSSLPRGRSTEAFF. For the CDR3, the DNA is TGTGCCAGCAGCTCCCTACCCCGCGGGAGGTCTACTGAAGCTTTCTTT. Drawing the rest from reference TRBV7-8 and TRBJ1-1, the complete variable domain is GAGVSQSPRYKVAKRGQDVALRCDPISGHVSLFWYQQALGQGPEFLTYFQNEAQLDKSGLPSDRFFAERPEGSVSTLKIQRTQQEDSAVYLCASSSLPRGRSTEAFFGQGTRLTVV.

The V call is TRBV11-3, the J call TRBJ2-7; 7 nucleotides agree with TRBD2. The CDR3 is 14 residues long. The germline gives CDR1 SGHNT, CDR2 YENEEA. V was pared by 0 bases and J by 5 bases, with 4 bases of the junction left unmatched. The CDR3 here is CASSLEGGTHEQYF. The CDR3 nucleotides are TGTGCCAGCAGCTTAGAGGGAGGGACGCACGAGCAGTACTTC.

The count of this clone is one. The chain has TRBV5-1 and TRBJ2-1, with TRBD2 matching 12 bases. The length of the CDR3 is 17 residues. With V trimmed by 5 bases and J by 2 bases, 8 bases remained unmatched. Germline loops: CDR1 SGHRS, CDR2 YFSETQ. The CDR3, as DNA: TGCGCCAGCAGAAGTGGACTAGCGGGATATGCCTACAATGAGCAGTTCTTC. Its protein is CASRSGLAGYAYNEQFF.

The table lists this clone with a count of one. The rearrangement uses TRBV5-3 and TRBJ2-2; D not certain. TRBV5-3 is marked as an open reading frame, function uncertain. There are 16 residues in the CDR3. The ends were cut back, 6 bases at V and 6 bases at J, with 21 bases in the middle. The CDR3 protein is CARTHRTPFRAGELFF. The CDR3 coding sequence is TGTGCCAGAACCCATAGGACCCCTTTTAGAGCCGGGGAGCTGTTTTTT.

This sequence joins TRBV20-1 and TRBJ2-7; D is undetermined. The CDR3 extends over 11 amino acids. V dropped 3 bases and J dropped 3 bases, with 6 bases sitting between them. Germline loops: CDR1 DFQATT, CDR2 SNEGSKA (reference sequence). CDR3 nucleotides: TGCAGTGCTAGCGCTGGCTACGAGCAGTACTTC. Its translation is CSASAGYEQYF.

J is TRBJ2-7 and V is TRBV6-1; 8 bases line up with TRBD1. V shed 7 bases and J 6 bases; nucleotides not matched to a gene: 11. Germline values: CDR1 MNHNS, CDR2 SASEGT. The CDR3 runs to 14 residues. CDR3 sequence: CASIAKTGAVEQYF. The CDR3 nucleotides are TGTGCCAGCATCGCGAAGACAGGGGCGGTCGAGCAGTACTTC.

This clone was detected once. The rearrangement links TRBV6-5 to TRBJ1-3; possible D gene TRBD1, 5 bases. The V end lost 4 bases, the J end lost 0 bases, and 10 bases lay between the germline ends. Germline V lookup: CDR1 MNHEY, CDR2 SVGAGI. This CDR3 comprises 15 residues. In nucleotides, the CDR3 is TGTGCCAGCAGTTCTTTGACAGCCTCTGGAAACACCATATATTTT. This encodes CASSSLTASGNTIYF.

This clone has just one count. CDR3 DNA sequence: TGTGCCAGCAGCTTCGGGACTAGTACAGATACGCAGTATTTT. Translated: CASSFGTSTDTQYF. J is TRBJ2-3 and V is TRBV7-9, with 8 bases fitting TRBD2. CDR1 is SEHNR and CDR2 is FQNEAQ in the germline V gene (reference sequence). Trimming at V came to 3 bases and at J to 3 bases, leaving 2 bases not matched to a gene. The CDR3 covers 14 residues.

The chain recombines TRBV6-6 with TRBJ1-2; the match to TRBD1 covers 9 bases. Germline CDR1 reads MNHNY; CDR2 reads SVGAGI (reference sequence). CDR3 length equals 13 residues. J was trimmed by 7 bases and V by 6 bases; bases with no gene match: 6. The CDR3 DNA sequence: TGTGCCAGCAGCAACAGGGGGCGGGGTGGCTACACCTTC. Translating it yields CASSNRGRGGYTF.

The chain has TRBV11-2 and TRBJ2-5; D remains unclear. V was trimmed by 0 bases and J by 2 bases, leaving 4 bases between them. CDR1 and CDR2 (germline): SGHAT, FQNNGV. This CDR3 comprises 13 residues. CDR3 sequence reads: CASSLDWQETQYF. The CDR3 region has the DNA TGTGCCAGCAGCTTAGACTGGCAAGAGACCCAGTACTTC.

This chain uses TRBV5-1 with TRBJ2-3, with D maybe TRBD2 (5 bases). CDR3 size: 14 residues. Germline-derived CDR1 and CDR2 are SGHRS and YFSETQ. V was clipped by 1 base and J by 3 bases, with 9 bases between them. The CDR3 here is CASSLRDPTDTQYF. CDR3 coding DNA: TGCGCCAGCAGCTTGCGGGATCCTACAGATACGCAGTATTTT.

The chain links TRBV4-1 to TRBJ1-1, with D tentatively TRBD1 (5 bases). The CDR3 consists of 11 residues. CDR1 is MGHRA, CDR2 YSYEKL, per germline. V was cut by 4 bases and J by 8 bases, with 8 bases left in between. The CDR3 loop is CASSLSGEAFF. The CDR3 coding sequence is TGCGCCAGCAGCCTTTCAGGGGAAGCTTTCTTT.

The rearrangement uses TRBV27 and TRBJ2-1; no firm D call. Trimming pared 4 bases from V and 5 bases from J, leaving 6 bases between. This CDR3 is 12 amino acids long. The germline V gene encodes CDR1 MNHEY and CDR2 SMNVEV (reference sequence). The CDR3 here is CASSSVHNEQFF. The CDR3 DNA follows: TGTGCCAGCAGTTCAGTGCACAATGAGCAGTTCTTC.

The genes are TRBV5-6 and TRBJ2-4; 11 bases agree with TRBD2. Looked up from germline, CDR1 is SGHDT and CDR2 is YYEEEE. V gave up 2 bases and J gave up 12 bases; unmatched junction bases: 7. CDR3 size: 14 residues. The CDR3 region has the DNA TGTGCCAGCAGCTTCCAGCTAGCGGGAGGTTCTCAGTACTTC. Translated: CASSFQLAGGSQYF.

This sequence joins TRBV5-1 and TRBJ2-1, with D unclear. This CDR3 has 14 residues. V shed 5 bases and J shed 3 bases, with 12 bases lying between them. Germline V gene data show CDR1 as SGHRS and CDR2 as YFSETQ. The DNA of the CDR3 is TGCGCCAGCAGTATAGTCTACAGCTACAATGAGCAGTTCTTC. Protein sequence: CASSIVYSYNEQFF. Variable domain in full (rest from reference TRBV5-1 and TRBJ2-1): KAGVTQTPRYLIKTRGQQVTLSCSPISGHRSVSWYQQTPGQGLQFLFEYFSETQRNKGNFPGRFSGRQFSNSRSEMNVSTLELGDSALYLCASSIVYSYNEQFFGPGTRLTVL.

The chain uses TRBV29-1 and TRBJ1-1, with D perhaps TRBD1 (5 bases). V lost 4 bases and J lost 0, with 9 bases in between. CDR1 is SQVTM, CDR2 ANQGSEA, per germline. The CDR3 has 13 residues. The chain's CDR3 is CSVGQRMNTEAFF. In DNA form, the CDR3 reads TGCAGCGTTGGACAGCGGATGAACACTGAAGCTTTCTTT.

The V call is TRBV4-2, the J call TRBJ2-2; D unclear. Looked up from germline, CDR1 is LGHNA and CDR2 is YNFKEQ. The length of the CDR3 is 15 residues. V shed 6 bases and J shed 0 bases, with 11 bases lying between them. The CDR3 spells CASRKNPPNTGELFF. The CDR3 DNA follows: TGTGCCAGCAGAAAAAACCCCCCGAACACCGGGGAGCTGTTTTTT.

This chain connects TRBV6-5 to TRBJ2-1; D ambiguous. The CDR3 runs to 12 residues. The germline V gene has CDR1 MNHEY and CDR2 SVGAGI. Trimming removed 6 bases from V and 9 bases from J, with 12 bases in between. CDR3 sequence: CASRSQAGEQFF. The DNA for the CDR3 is TGTGCCAGCAGATCGCAAGCCGGTGAGCAGTTCTTC.

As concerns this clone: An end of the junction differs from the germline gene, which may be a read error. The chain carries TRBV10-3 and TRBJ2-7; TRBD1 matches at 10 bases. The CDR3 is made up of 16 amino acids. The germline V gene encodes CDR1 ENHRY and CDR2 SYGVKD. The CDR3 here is CASSEREGTGDDEQYF. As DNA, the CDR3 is TGTGCCAGCAGTGAACGTGAAGGGACAGGGGACGACGAGCAGTACTTC.